The entry that follows covers one TCR beta chain sequence. Participants' reported clinical history set cohort assignment. Original handling: From reference gene primer amplification, estimates of nucleated cell counts were derived. Produced via immunoSEQ multiplex PCR; TCRdb's table is partial and in-frame only. The DNA was the basis for D and trimming; V, J and clone size are from that table. The sample lists about 210,000 clones, 70% to 90% occurring once. This record comes from a study of blood T cell repertoires in COVID-19. At the level of the study: Donors in Cohort 3 who had recovered were those with two negative PCRs, healthcare professional clearance, or resolution of their symptoms.

CDR1 and CDR2 (germline): MDHEN, SYDVKM. The CDR3 has 13 amino acids. V lost 6 bases to trimming and J lost 2 bases, with 10 bases between them. The sequenced sample was PBMCs or T cells enriched from blood (not recorded which). This TCR was sampled from a woman aged 40 to 50 in a cohort exposed to, infected with or recovered from COVID-19 (not recorded which). The rearrangement joins TRBV28 to TRBJ1-2, with a weak D call TRBD1 (5 bases). DNA of the CDR3: TGTGCCAGCAGAGGACACCCCAACTATGGCTACACCTTC. Translated, it gives CASRGHPNYGYTF.